The 30 T cell receptor beta chains presented below share a single source sample, sequenced in a study of identical twins. TCRdb used MiXCR to reprocess the 5' RACE reads, holding one entry per CDR3 protein. There are roughly 1.6 million distinct CDR3 sequences in the sample; more than 30% occur only once, and 0.27% lies in the top ten. Sequences were obtained from cord blood. The receptors derive from a newborn girl in good health.

This clonotype has a handful of counts. The V call is TRBV20-1, the J call TRBJ2-5; unclear D gene. Per the germline V gene, CDR1 is DFQATT and CDR2 is SNEGSKA (reference sequence). This CDR3 is built from 13 residues. The V gene lost 0 bases and the J gene lost 5 bases, with 10 bases spanning the gap. CDR3 sequence reads: CSARDQMGETQYF. The CDR3 nucleotides read TGCAGTGCTAGAGATCAAATGGGGGAGACCCAGTACTTC.

Comment on this clonotype: A read error may account for a junction end that differs from germline. The chain carries TRBV29-1 and TRBJ1-2, with D uncertain. CDR3 length: 12 amino acids. Germline values: CDR1 SQVTM, CDR2 ANQGSEA. The CDR3 DNA reads as TGCGGCGTAGATGACACTAACTATGGCTACACCTTC. It encodes CGVDDTNYGYTF.

This clonotype came up a few times. The V call is TRBV18, the J call TRBJ2-7, with D possibly called TRBD1 or TRBD2 (6 bases each). CDR3 length equals 14 residues. From germline, CDR1 is KGHSH and CDR2 LQKENI. Trimming left V 6 bases short and J 3 bases short, with 15 bases between. The CDR3 protein is CASSGGQLIYEQYF. The CDR3 DNA sequence: TGTGCCAGCTCGGGAGGACAGTTAATCTACGAGCAGTACTTC.

CDR3 protein: CSAIRTGASPLHF. Written as DNA, the CDR3 is TGCAGTGCTATAAGGACAGGGGCTTCACCCCTCCACTTT. The chain uses TRBV20-1 and TRBJ1-6; TRBD1 aligns across 9 bases. The germline V gene encodes CDR1 DFQATT and CDR2 SNEGSKA (reference sequence). Trimming took 4 bases from V and 9 from J; bases not matched to a gene: 4. There are 13 residues in the CDR3.

In regard to this clonotype: The junction shows a germline mismatch at one end, possibly a read error. The V call is TRBV4-2, the J call TRBJ1-2, with D perhaps TRBD1 (5 bases). This CDR3 is built from 14 residues. Germline assignment: CDR1 LGHNA and CDR2 YNFKEQ. CDR3 DNA: TGTGCCAGCAGCCAAGACAAGGGGCCTTATGGCTGCACCTTC. As protein: CASSQDKGPYGCTF.

This clonotype was found a few times. The CDR3 region has the DNA TGCAGTGCTCAGTACTCTGGGGCCAACGTCCTGACTTTC. Encoded protein: CSAQYSGANVLTF. This chain links TRBV20-1 with TRBJ2-6; D gene unclear. V lost 5 bases to trimming and J lost 0 bases, with 5 bases between them. The germline CDR1 and CDR2 sequences are DFQATT and SNEGSKA (reference sequence). This CDR3 contains 13 residues.

This chain links TRBV24-1 with TRBJ2-3; D tentatively reads TRBD1 or TRBD2 (5 bases each). V was pared by 4 bases and J by 7 bases, with 11 bases between. CDR3 length: 13 amino acids. CDR1 and CDR2 from the germline V gene are KGHDR and SFDVKD. DNA of the CDR3: TGTGCCACCAGTGAAGTAGGGACCCATACGCAGTATTTT. This gives the protein CATSEVGTHTQYF.

Comment on this clonotype: Just one base apart from a much larger clone, this may be a read error. The chain recombines TRBV7-2 with TRBJ2-1; D is uncertain. Matching the DNA end better, TRBJ2-7 makes the J call doubtful. The CDR3 spans 16 residues. Germline-derived CDR1 and CDR2 are SGHTA and FQGNSA. The CDR3 is CASSLARLTTYNEQYF. Written as DNA, the CDR3 is TGTGCCAGCAGCTTAGCACGGCTAACAACCTACAATGAGCAGTACTTC.

This clonotype occurred a few times. This chain links TRBV27 with TRBJ2-3, with D unclear. Germline V gene data show CDR1 as MNHEY and CDR2 as SMNVEV (reference sequence). V lost 7 bases and J 2 bases, leaving 10 bases between the germline ends. There are 13 residues in the CDR3. The CDR3 sequence is CASTTWPTDTQYF. Here the CDR3 DNA reads TGTGCCAGCACTACCTGGCCCACAGATACGCAGTATTTT.

The V and J genes are TRBV29-1 and TRBJ1-2; TRBD1 agrees at 9 bases. V lost 1 base to trimming and J lost 6 bases; unmatched junction nucleotides: 18. Germline CDR1 SQVTM, CDR2 ANQGSEA. This CDR3 is 18 amino acids long. The CDR3: CSVEVGRDRAFLWDGYTF. CDR3 bases: TGCAGCGTTGAAGTCGGCCGGGACAGGGCTTTTCTATGGGATGGCTACACCTTC.

J is TRBJ1-2 and V is TRBV20-1; D unclear. The germline V gene encodes CDR1 DFQATT and CDR2 SNEGSKA (reference sequence). This CDR3 spans 13 amino acids. V lost 5 bases and J lost 7, with 17 bases in between. The CDR3 spells CSASENRGIGYTF. In DNA form, the CDR3 reads TGCAGTGCTTCCGAAAACCGAGGGATTGGCTACACCTTC.

In this sample, this clonotype turned up a few times. This chain joins TRBV9 and TRBJ2-7; TRBD2 is a possible D gene (6 bases). The ends were cut back, 0 bases at V and 3 bases at J, with 13 bases in the middle. Per the germline V gene, CDR1 is SGDLS and CDR2 is YYNGEE. This CDR3 is built from 15 residues. The CDR3 protein is CASSVGSGDFYEQYF. The CDR3 DNA reads TGTGCCAGCAGCGTAGGGTCGGGGGACTTCTACGAGCAGTACTTC.

This clonotype appeared a few times. This CDR3 is CASSAMVLETQYF. CDR3 nucleotides: TGTGCCAGCAGCGCCATGGTACTGGAGACCCAGTACTTC. The chain is built from TRBV27 and TRBJ2-5, with no clear D. CDR1 is MNHEY and CDR2 is SMNVEV in the germline V gene (reference sequence). V was cut by 6 bases and J by 5 bases, with 13 bases left in between. The CDR3 runs 13 residues.

This clonotype has a handful of counts. The chain uses TRBV7-9 and TRBJ2-5, with 7 bases identical to TRBD2. Per germline, CDR1 SEHNR and CDR2 FQNEAQ (reference sequence). This CDR3 has 19 residues. The V gene end was trimmed by 1 base and the J gene end by 4 bases; junction bases not matched to a gene: 18. The chain's CDR3 is CASSLVRGFRTMVRETQYF. The CDR3 DNA reads as TGTGCCAGCAGCTTAGTGCGGGGGTTCCGTACTATGGTGAGAGAGACCCAGTACTTC.

V is TRBV20-1 and J is TRBJ2-1; D unclear. Trimming cost V 3 bases and J 6 bases, with 15 bases left between them. Germline V lookup: CDR1 DFQATT, CDR2 SNEGSKA (reference sequence). The CDR3 extends over 14 amino acids. The CDR3 bases are TGCAGTGCTAGTGCGTTGGCTAATACCAATGAGCAGTTCTTC. It is translated as CSASALANTNEQFF.

The rearrangement uses TRBV7-2 and TRBJ1-1; weak D call: TRBD1 (5 bases). This CDR3 comprises 14 residues. Germline lookup yields CDR1 SGHTA and CDR2 FQGNSA. Trimming cost V 3 bases and J 8 bases, with 16 bases left between them. CDR3 in DNA: TGTGCCAGCAGCTTTACCGGGGACGGCCTAGAAGCTTTCTTT. It specifies CASSFTGDGLEAFF.

The chain uses TRBV5-1 and TRBJ2-7; the D gene is possibly TRBD2 (6 bases). Germline CDR1 is SGHRS and CDR2 is YFSETQ. CDR3 length equals 14 residues. The ends were cut back, 3 bases at V and 5 bases at J, with 15 bases in the middle. CDR3 region: CASSYLASGHEQYF. CDR3 nucleotide sequence: TGCGCCAGCAGCTATCTAGCGTCGGGCCACGAGCAGTACTTC.

The V and J genes are TRBV10-3 and TRBJ1-5, with D hard to call. V lost 6 bases and J 0 bases, leaving 12 bases between the germline ends. There are 15 residues in the CDR3. From germline, CDR1 is ENHRY and CDR2 SYGVKD. The CDR3 loop reads CAISQILNSNQPQHF. The CDR3 DNA reads as TGTGCCATCAGCCAGATCCTTAATAGCAATCAGCCCCAGCATTTT.

This clonotype was seen a few times. This chain links TRBV6-2 or TRBV6-3 with TRBJ2-1; 12 positions agree with TRBD2. CDR3 length equals 16 residues. J lost 3 bases, V lost 6 bases, and 6 bases had no gene match. Germline CDR1 MNHEY, CDR2 SVGEGT. CDR3: CASRPGLAGRYNEQFF. The CDR3, as DNA: TGTGCCAGCAGACCCGGACTAGCGGGGCGCTACAATGAGCAGTTCTTC.

This clonotype was observed at least ten times. The chain uses TRBV6-2 or TRBV6-3 and TRBJ2-1; weak D call: TRBD1 (5 bases). CDR1 and CDR2 (germline): MNHEY, SVGEGT. The CDR3 covers 13 residues. V was cut by 6 bases and J by 1 base, with 7 bases left in between. Here the CDR3 DNA reads TGTGCCAGCAGGGACACTTCCTACAATGAGCAGTTCTTC. It codes for CASRDTSYNEQFF.

This clonotype appeared a single time. A read error is likely, as this CDR3 ends without the conserved phenylalanine or tryptophan. J is TRBJ2-3 and V is TRBV29-1, with D possibly TRBD1 on 8 matching bases. The CDR3 length is 16 residues. V dropped 5 bases and J dropped 1 base, with 19 bases sitting between them. Germline V gene data show CDR1 as SQVTM and CDR2 as ANQGSEA. The CDR3 DNA reads as TGCAGCGTTCCACCGGGACAGGCGGGGGGCACAGATACGCAGTATGTT. The encoded protein is CSVPPGQAGGTDTQYV.

This chain links TRBV2 with TRBJ2-3; TRBD2 matches 9 bases. J was trimmed by 1 base and V by 6 bases; bases with no gene match: 2. Germline CDR1 and CDR2: SNHLY and FYNNEI. The CDR3 loop spans 14 amino acids. CDR3 nucleotide sequence: TGTGCCAGCAGAGGACTAGCGCGCACAGATACGCAGTATTTT. It is translated as CASRGLARTDTQYF.

The sample holds a few counts of this clonotype. The genes are TRBV29-1 and TRBJ1-2; 7 bases line up with TRBD1. The V and J ends lost 3 bases and 8 bases, in that order; junction bases with no gene match: 6. This CDR3 contains 12 residues. Per the germline V gene, CDR1 is SQVTM and CDR2 is ANQGSEA. CDR3 protein: CSVEPQGDGYTF. The CDR3 DNA sequence: TGCAGCGTTGAGCCCCAGGGGGACGGCTACACCTTC.

This clonotype was detected only a few times. V is TRBV20-1 and J is TRBJ2-3; 9 nucleotides agree with TRBD2. Losses at the gene ends were 4 bases for V and 3 bases for J; bases not matched to a gene: 5. Germline CDR1 reads DFQATT; CDR2 reads SNEGSKA (reference sequence). There are 14 residues in the CDR3. CDR3 nucleotide sequence: TGCAGTGCTACCCTAGCGGGGAGGACAGATACGCAGTATTTT. Translation: CSATLAGRTDTQYF.

V gene TRBV24-1 combines with J gene TRBJ2-1, with 13 bases matching TRBD2. V shed 4 bases and J 11 bases; nucleotides not matched to a gene: 10. CDR3 length: 16 amino acids. Germline assignment: CDR1 KGHDR and CDR2 SFDVKD. CDR3 sequence: CATSDRGLAGVPKQFF. For the CDR3, the DNA is TGTGCCACCAGTGACCGCGGACTAGCGGGAGTTCCCAAGCAGTTCTTC.

This clonotype has a handful of counts. The chain uses TRBV20-1 and TRBJ2-3; no firm D call. Looked up from germline, CDR1 is DFQATT and CDR2 is SNEGSKA (reference sequence). The CDR3 covers 14 residues. The V gene lost 3 bases and the J gene lost 1 base, with 11 bases spanning the gap. Written as DNA, the CDR3 is TGCAGTGCTAGGTGGGCGCTTGGCACAGATACGCAGTATTTT. Its translation is CSARWALGTDTQYF.

This clonotype was seen a few times. The V call is TRBV4-2, the J call TRBJ2-7; no definite D call. V was shortened by 1 base and J by 7 bases, with 11 bases between the two germline ends. The CDR3 has 13 residues. Germline assignment: CDR1 LGHNA and CDR2 YNFKEQ. The CDR3 protein is CASSQARRTEQYF. CDR3 nucleotides: TGTGCCAGCAGCCAAGCGAGAAGAACAGAGCAGTACTTC.

This clonotype appeared a few times. The chain couples TRBV7-8 to TRBJ2-4; D ambiguous. The CDR3 loop spans 13 amino acids. V lost 7 bases and J 8 bases, leaving 15 bases between the germline ends. In germline, CDR1 is SGHVS, CDR2 FQNEAQ. The CDR3 spells CASTSITKDIQYF. CDR3 coding DNA: TGTGCCAGCACCTCTATTACGAAAGACATTCAGTACTTC.

This clonotype was observed a handful of times. The gene calls are TRBV7-2 and TRBJ2-2; no definite D call. In germline, CDR1 is SGHTA, CDR2 FQGNSA. This CDR3 has 14 amino acids. V shed 2 bases and J shed 4 bases, with 8 bases lying between them. The CDR3 sequence is CASSLTQLTGELFF. The CDR3 DNA follows: TGTGCCAGCAGCTTAACGCAGCTCACCGGGGAGCTGTTTTTT.

This rearrangement joins TRBV25-1 to TRBJ2-5; no firm D call. The J call may be in error: the DNA end matches TRBJ2-1 better. From germline, CDR1 is MGHDK and CDR2 SYGVNS. The CDR3 totals 13 residues. The CDR3 here is CASSEGWQETQFF. DNA of the CDR3: TGTGCCAGCAGTGAGGGGTGGCAAGAGACCCAGTTCTTC.